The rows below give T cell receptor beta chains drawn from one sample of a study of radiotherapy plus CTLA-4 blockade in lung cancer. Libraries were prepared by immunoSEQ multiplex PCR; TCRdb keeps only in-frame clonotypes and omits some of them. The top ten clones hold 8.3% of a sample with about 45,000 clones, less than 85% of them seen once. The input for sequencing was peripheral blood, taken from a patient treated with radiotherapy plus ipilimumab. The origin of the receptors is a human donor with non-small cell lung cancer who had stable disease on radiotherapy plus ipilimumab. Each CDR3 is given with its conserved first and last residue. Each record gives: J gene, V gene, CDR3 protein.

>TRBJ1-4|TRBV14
CASSQTYLGEKLFF
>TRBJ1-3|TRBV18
CASSPGGRGNTIYF
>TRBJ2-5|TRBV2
CASSGTDQETQYF
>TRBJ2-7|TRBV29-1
CSVLPGTGDYEQYF
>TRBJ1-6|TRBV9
CASSPYTQGFSPLHF
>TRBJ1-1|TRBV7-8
CASSLGGPSAFF
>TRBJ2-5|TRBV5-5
CASTPDDRSRGETQYF
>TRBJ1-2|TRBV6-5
CASSEGVNYGYTF
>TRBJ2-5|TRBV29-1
CSVRIGQETQYF
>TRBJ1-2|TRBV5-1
CASSLDPTGTNYGYTF
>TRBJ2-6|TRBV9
CASSVEGVMVTGANVLTF
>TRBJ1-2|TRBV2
CASTPRGSYGYTF
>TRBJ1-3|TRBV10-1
CASSARPDGNTIYF
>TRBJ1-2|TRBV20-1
CSARVLIGYTF
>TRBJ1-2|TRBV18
CASSQRDTHNYGYTF
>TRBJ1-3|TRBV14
CASSERWVPGPGNTIYF
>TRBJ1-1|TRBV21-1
CASSPGGGLRWTEAFF
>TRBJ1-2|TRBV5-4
CASSLGQGPYGYTF
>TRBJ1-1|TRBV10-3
CAISTGLQNTEAFF
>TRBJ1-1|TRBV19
CASSQGLLGAFF
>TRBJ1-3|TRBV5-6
CASSFGSSGNTIYF
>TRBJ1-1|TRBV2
CASSELGGFVTLRYTEAFF
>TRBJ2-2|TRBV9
CASSVEQPTGELFF
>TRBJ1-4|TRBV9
CASSDGGEKLFF
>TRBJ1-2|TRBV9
CASSVGGEGYGYTF
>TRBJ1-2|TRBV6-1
CASSFQTDYGYTF
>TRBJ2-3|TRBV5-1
CASSHPLAGGIDTQYF
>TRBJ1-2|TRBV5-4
CASSLVGGRYGYTF
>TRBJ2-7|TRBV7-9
CASILQGSYEQYF
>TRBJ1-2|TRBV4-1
CASSQPDASNYGYTF
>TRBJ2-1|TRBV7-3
CASSLTPSGGEQFF
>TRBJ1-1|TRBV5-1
CASSLQGGSTEAFF
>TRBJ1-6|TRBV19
CASSIIGAAAGSPLHF
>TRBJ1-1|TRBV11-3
CASSIDRRNTEAFF
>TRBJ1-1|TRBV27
CASSFQGDTEAFF
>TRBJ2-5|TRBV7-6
CASSPQELLETQYF
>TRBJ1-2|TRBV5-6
CASSLIMPGTGPYGYTF
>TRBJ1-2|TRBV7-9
CASSFLGGLGYGYTF
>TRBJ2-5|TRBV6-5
CASSYGLASRETQYF
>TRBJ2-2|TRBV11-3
CASSPTSGGLGSGELFF
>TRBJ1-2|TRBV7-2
CASSLGGGLNGYTF
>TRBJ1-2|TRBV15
CATRPRGGVRGYTF
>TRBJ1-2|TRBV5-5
CASSLTGQGRDYGYTF
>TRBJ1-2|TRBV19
CASSIAGAVSNYGYTF
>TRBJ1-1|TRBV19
CASSKGQGRTEAFF
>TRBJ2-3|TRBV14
CASSPTGGSTDTQYF
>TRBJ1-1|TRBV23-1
CARIPKTDRHEAFF
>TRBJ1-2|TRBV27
CASSFHSGVGYTF
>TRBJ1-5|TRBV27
CASSLTGASNQPQHF
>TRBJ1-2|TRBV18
CASSPPGGSIYGYTF
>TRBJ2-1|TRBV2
CASNPGTFTGNEQFF
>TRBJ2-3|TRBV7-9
CASSSTSGGHTDTQYF
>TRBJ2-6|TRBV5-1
CASSILTGTSGGTAGANVLTF
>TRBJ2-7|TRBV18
CASSPFTSYEQYF
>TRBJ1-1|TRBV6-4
CASSPDRLNTEAFF